Listed here is a single TCR beta chain. CDR1 is SGHTA and CDR2 is FQGNSA in the germline V gene. The germline V and J ends were trimmed by 5 bases and 6 bases, with 13 bases remaining between them. CDR3 size: 13 residues. This entry comes from a study of blood T cell repertoires in COVID-19. This table comes from immunoSEQ multiplex PCR, and its TCRdb copy is limited to in-frame clones, with some not included. The table records a few hundred thousand clones, about nine tenths of them present only once. Sequenced input: PBMCs or T cells enriched from blood (not recorded which). This chain uses TRBV7-2 with TRBJ1-2; D remains unclear. This clonotype was obtained from a woman in her thirties or forties with acute COVID-19. CDR3 in amino acids: CASSGPSGHGYTF. Here the CDR3 DNA reads TGTGCCAGCAGCGGTCCCAGCGGGCATGGCTACACCTTC.